This T cell receptor beta chain was captured by sequencing in a study of blood T cells in healthy people across ages. Study results and caveats: Long-lived and aged donors differed, with more naive CD4+ cells and higher diversity in the long-lived. Roughly linear age-related decline in beta diversity appeared, significant by age around 42.

The sample providers were healthy Caucasian people from Russia, aged about 6 to 90. Each sample gave at least 6 million isolated PBMCs. Next came a second PCR, run for about 7 to 12 cycles, which used a sample-barcoded 5' primer along with a J-beta primer mix. In TCRdb, the 5' RACE reads were re-called with MiXCR into one record per CDR3 protein. The top ten hold 18% of the sample, which has about 570,000 distinct CDR3 sequences, approximately 30% seen once. Germline V CDR1 and CDR2: MNHEY, SVGEGT. J gave up 0 bases and V 6 bases, and 8 bases lay outside the gene matches. This CDR3 region has 15 residues. Turning to this clonotype: Its antigen remains unidentified.

What was sequenced was blood. The receptor's source is a woman aged 65 to 85 in good health. V and J are TRBV6-2 or TRBV6-3 and TRBJ2-7; 7 bases map to TRBD2. The CDR3 loop is CASRQRGDLSYEQYF. CDR3 DNA: TGTGCCAGCAGGCAACGGGGGGACCTCTCCTACGAGCAGTACTTC.